These 7 T cell receptor beta chains were all obtained from the same sample, sequenced in a study of blood T cell repertoires in COVID-19. Here immunoSEQ multiplex PCR was the method, and the copy in TCRdb shows in-frame clones only, minus some. The repertoire holds more than 60,000 clones, with more than 75% as singletons. The sample comprised peripheral blood. All receptors derive from a human donor in a cohort sampled during active COVID-19.

The CDR3 here is CASSSQGQETQYF. The CDR3 nucleotides are TGTGCCAGCAGCTCACAGGGGCAGGAGACCCAGTACTTC. The chain is built from TRBV7-9 and TRBJ2-5; 7 positions agree with TRBD1. From germline, CDR1 is SEHNR and CDR2 FQNEAQ (reference sequence). J lost 5 bases, V lost 4 bases, and 4 bases had no gene match. CDR3 length: 13 residues.

The CDR3 loop reads CASSLHGSGTQETQYF. The DNA of the CDR3 is TGTGCCAGCAGTCTCCACGGTAGCGGTACCCAAGAGACCCAGTACTTC. The chain links TRBV27 to TRBJ2-5; D is perhaps TRBD2 (6 bases). The length of the CDR3 is 16 residues. Trimming removed 5 bases at V and 1 base at J, with 17 bases between. From germline, CDR1 is MNHEY and CDR2 SMNVEV (reference sequence).

The chain couples TRBV7-9 to TRBJ1-2, with D possibly TRBD1 on 6 matching bases. Germline CDR1 and CDR2: SEHNR and FQNEAQ (reference sequence). The CDR3 is 13 amino acids. Trimming removed 5 bases from V and 4 bases from J, with 11 bases in between. The CDR3 reads CASSPPGVYGYTF. CDR3 nucleotide sequence: TGTGCCAGCAGCCCACCAGGGGTCTATGGCTACACCTTC.

The chain carries TRBV2 and TRBJ1-4; TRBD1 matches 7 bases. The germline V gene encodes CDR1 SNHLY and CDR2 FYNNEI. Trimming took 6 bases from V and 6 from J; bases not matched to a gene: 4. The CDR3 totals 13 residues. CDR3 sequence reads: CASSLDRDEKLFF. The CDR3 DNA reads as TGTGCCAGCAGCCTCGACAGGGATGAAAAACTGTTTTTT.

V and J are TRBV19 and TRBJ1-6, with D possibly TRBD1 on 5 matching bases. From germline, CDR1 is LNHDA and CDR2 SQIVND (reference sequence). Between the trimmed V and J ends, which lost 4 bases and 9 bases, there was a span of 13 bases. The length of the CDR3 is 14 residues. The CDR3 is CASSTGLRRSPLHF. As DNA, the CDR3 is TGTGCCAGTAGTACGGGACTTCGGCGTTCACCCCTCCACTTT. Drawing the rest from reference TRBV19 and TRBJ1-6, the complete variable domain is DGGITQSPKYLFRKEGQNVTLSCEQNLNHDAMYWYRQDPGQGLRLIYYSQIVNDFQKGDIAEGYSVSREKKESFPLTVTSAQKNPTAFYLCASSTGLRRSPLHFGNGTRLTVT.

The chain has TRBV5-1 and TRBJ2-2, with 9 positions matching TRBD1. The V and J ends lost 4 bases and 1 base, in that order; junction bases with no gene match: 5. This CDR3 is 16 amino acids long. CDR1 is SGHRS, CDR2 YFSETQ, per germline. Written as DNA, the CDR3 is TGCGCCAGCAGCACCCAGACAGGGGGGAACACCGGGGAGCTGTTTTTT. It specifies CASSTQTGGNTGELFF.

The chain uses TRBV19 and TRBJ2-5; 8 nucleotides agree with TRBD2. Trimming at V came to 1 base and at J to 2 bases, leaving 6 bases not matched to a gene. The CDR3 loop spans 16 amino acids. Germline V gives CDR1 LNHDA, CDR2 SQIVND (reference sequence). CDR3 residues: CASSIVASGRQETQYF. For the CDR3, the DNA is TGTGCCAGTAGTATAGTGGCTAGCGGGCGGCAAGAGACCCAGTACTTC.